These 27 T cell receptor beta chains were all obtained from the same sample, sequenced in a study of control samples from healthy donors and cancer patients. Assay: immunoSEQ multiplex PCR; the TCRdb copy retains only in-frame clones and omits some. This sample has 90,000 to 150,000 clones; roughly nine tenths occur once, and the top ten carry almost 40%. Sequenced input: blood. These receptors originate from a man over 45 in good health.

The CDR3 here is CASSVLHPREKLFF. The DNA for the CDR3 is TGTGCCAGCAGCGTACTGCATCCTAGAGAAAAACTGTTTTTT. This chain links TRBV9 with TRBJ1-4; no clear D gene. The V and J ends lost 1 base and 8 bases respectively, with 12 bases between them. The CDR3 spans 14 residues. The germline CDR1 and CDR2 sequences are SGDLS and YYNGEE.

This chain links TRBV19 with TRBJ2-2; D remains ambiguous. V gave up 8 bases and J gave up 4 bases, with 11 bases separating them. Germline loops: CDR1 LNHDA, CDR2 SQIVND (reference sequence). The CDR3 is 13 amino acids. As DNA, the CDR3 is TGTGCCAGTCGAACCTGGAGCACCGGGGAGCTGTTTTTT. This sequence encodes CASRTWSTGELFF.

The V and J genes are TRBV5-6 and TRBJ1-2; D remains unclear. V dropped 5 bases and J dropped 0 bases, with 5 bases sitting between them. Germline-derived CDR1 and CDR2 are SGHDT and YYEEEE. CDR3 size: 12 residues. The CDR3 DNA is TGTGCCAGCAGTGGGTCTAACTATGGCTACACCTTC. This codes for CASSGSNYGYTF.

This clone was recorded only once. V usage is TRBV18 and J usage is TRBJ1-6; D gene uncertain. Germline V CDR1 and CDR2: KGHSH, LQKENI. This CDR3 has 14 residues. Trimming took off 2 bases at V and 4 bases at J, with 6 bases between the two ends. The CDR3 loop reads CASSPTHYNSPLHF. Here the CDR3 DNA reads TGTGCCAGCTCACCAACCCATTATAATTCACCCCTCCACTTT.

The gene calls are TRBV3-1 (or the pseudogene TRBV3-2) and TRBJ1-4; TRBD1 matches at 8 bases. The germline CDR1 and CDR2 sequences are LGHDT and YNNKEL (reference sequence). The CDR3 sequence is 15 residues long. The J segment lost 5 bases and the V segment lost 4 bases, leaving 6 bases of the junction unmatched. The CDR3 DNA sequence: TGTGCCAGCAGCCGGGGACAGGATTCGAATGAAAAACTGTTTTTT. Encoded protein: CASSRGQDSNEKLFF.

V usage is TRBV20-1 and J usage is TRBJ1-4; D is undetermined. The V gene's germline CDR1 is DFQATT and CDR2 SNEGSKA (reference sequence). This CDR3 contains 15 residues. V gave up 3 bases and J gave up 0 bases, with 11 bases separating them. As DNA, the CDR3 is TGCAGTGCTAGTACACCAACCACAACTAATGAAAAACTGTTTTTT. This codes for CSASTPTTTNEKLFF.

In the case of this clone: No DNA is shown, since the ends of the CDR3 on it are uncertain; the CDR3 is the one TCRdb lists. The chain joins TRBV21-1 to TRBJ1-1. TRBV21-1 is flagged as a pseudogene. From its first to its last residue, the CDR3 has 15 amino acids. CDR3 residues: CASSKVAGGNTEAFF.

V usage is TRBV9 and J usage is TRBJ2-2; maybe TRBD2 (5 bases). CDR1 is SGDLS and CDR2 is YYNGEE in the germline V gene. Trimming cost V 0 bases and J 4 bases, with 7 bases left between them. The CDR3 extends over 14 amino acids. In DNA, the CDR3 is TGTGCCAGCAGCGTAGGTGGGAGCACCGGGGAGCTGTTTTTT. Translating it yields CASSVGGSTGELFF. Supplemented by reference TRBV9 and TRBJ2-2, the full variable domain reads DSGVTQTPKHLITATGQRVTLRCSPRSGDLSVYWYQQSLDQGLQFLIQYYNGEERAKGNILERFSAQQFPDLHSELNLSSLELGDSALYFCASSVGGSTGELFFGEGSRLTVL.

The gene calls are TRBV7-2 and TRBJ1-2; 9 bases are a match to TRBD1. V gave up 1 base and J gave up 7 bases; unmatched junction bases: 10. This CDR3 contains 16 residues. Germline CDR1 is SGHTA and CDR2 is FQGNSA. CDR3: CASSLVTGTGTGGYTF. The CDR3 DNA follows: TGTGCCAGCAGCTTAGTGACCGGGACAGGGACGGGTGGCTACACCTTC.

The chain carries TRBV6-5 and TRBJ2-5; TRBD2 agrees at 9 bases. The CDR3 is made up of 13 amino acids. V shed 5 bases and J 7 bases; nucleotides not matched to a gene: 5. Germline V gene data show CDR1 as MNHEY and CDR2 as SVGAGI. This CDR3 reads CASSRTSDGTQYF. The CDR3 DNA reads TGTGCCAGCAGTCGGACTAGCGATGGGACCCAGTACTTC.

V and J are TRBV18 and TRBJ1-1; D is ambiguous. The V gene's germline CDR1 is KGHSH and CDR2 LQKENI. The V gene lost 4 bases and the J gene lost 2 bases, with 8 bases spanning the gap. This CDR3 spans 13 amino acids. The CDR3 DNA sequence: TGTGCCAGCTCACTCGACCTAAACACTGAAGCTTTCTTT. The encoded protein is CASSLDLNTEAFF.

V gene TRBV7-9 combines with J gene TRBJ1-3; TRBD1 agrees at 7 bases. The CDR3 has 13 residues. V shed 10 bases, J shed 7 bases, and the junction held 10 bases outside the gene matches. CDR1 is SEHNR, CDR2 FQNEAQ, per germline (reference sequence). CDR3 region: CATRTGVRNTIYF. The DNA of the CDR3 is TGTGCCACCAGAACAGGGGTTAGGAACACCATATATTTT.

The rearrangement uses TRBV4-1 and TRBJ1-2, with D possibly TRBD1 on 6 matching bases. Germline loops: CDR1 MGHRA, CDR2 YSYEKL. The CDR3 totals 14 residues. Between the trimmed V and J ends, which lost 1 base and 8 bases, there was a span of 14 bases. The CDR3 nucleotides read TGCGCCAGCAGCCAAGTAGGGGGGCGCGGAGGCTACACCTTC. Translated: CASSQVGGRGGYTF.

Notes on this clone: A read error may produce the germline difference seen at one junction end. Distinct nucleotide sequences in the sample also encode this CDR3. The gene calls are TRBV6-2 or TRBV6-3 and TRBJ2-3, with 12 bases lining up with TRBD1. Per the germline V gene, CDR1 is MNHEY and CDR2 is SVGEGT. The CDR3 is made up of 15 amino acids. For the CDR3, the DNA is TGTGCCAGCAGCTACTGGGACAGGGGGCCAGATACGCAGTATTTT. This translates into CASSYWDRGPDTQYF.

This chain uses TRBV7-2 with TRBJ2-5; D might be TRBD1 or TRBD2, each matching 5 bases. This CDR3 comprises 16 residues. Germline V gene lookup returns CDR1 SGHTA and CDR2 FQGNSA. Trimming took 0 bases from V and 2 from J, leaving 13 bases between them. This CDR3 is CASSLAIGDLQETQYF. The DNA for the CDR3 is TGTGCCAGCAGCTTAGCAATCGGGGACCTACAAGAGACCCAGTACTTC.

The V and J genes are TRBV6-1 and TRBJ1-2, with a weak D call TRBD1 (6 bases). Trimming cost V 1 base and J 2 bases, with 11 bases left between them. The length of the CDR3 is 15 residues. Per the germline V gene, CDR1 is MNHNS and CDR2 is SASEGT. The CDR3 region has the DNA TGTGCCAGCAGTGAAGTCCACAGGGTAAACTATGGCTACACCTTC. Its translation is CASSEVHRVNYGYTF.

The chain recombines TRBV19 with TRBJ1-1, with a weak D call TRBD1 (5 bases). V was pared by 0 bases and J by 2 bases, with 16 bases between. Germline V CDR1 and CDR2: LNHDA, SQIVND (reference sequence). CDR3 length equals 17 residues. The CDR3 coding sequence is TGTGCCAGTAGTATAGATAAGGAGCGAGGGGATAACACTGAAGCTTTCTTT. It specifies CASSIDKERGDNTEAFF.

CDR3 DNA: TGTGCCAGCATCTACAGGGGGTACCGGAACACTGAAGCTTTCTTT. Residues: CASIYRGYRNTEAFF. The rearrangement uses TRBV7-6 and TRBJ1-1; 8 positions agree with TRBD1. The CDR3 is 15 residues long. CDR1 is SGHVS and CDR2 is FNYEAQ in the germline V gene. The junction had 8 bases not matched to a gene; V was cut back by 7 bases and J by 1 base.

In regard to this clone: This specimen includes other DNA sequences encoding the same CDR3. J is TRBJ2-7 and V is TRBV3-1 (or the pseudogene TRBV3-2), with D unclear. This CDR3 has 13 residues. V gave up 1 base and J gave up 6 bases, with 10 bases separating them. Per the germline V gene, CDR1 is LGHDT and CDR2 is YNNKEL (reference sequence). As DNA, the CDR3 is TGTGCCAGCAGCCAAGGGAACCGGGCCGAGCAGTACTTC. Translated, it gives CASSQGNRAEQYF.

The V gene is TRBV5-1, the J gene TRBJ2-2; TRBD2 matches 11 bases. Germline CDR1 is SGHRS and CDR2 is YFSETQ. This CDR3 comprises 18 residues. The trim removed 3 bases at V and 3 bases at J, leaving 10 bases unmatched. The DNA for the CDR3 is TGCGCCAGCAGCTCGTTGCCCCTGGGACTAGCGGACACCGGGGAGCTGTTTTTT. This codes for CASSSLPLGLADTGELFF.

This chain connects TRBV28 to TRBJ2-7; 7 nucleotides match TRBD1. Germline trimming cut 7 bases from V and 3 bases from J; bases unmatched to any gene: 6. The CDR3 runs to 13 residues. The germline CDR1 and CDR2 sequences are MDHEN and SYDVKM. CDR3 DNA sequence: TGTGCCAGCATGAGGCAGGGGGTCTACGAGCAGTACTTC. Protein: CASMRQGVYEQYF.

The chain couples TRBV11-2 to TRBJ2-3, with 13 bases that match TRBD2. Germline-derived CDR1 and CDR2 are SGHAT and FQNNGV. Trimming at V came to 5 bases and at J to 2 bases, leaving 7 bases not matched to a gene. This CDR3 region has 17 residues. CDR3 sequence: CASSPWTSGGPTDTQYF. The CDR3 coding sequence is TGTGCCAGCAGCCCGTGGACTAGCGGGGGCCCCACAGATACGCAGTATTTT.

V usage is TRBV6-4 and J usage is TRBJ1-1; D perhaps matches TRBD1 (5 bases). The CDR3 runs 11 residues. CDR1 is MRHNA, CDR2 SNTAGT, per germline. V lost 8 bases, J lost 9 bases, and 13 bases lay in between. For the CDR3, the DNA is TGTGCCAGCCAGGCTGGGGGGAAAGCTTTCTTT. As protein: CASQAGGKAFF.

The CDR3 sequence: CASSPDREAFF. In nucleotides, the CDR3 is TGTGCCAGCAGTCCCGATAGAGAAGCTTTCTTT. The chain couples TRBV12-3 or TRBV12-4 to TRBJ1-1; D gene uncertain. This CDR3 has 11 residues. V shed 5 bases and J shed 8 bases, with 9 bases lying between them.

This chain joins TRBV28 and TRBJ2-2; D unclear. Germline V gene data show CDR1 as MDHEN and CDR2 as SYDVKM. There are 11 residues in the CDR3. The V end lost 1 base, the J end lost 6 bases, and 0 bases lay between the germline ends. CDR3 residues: CASSLSGELFF. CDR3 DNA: TGTGCCAGCAGTTTATCCGGGGAGCTGTTTTTT.

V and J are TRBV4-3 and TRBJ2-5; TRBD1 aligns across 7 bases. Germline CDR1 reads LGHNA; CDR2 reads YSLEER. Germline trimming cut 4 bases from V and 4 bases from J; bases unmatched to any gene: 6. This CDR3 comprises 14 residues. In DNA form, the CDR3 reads TGCGCCAGCAGCCGAACAAAGGGGGCAGAGACCCAGTACTTC. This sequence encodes CASSRTKGAETQYF.

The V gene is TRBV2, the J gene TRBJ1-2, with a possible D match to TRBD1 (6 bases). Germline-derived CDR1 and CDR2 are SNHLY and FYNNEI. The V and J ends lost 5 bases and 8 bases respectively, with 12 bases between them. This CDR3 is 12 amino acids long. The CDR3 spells CASSPDRGGYTF. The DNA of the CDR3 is TGTGCCAGCAGTCCGGACAGAGGAGGCTACACCTTC.